These 14 T cell receptor beta chains share one sample of origin, sequenced in a study of blood T cells in healthy people across ages (dated by TCRdb to the mid-2010s). The receptor library was made with 5' RACE. TCRdb shows the sequencer as Illumina HiSeq 2500. A second PCR of roughly 6 to 11 cycles was run with a J-beta primer mix and a sample-barcoded 5' primer. TCRdb reprocessing: public reads trimmed at Q25 with fastp, clones called with MiXCR, in-frame beta chains kept. Identical CDR3 protein sequences are pooled into one entry, listed with their most common genes and DNA. The sample records approximately 1,000,000 distinct CDR3 sequences, 45% of which are singletons. Under 20% of the sample belongs to the ten largest clones. The sample comprised blood. Receptor source: an older woman in good health.

This clonotype has only one observation. The chain joins TRBV27 to TRBJ2-1, with TRBD2 matching 8 bases. CDR1 and CDR2 (germline): MNHEY, SMNVEV (reference sequence). The CDR3 extends over 16 amino acids. Germline trimming cut 5 bases from V and 5 bases from J; bases unmatched to any gene: 11. CDR3 region: CASSPHWAGGHNEQFF. CDR3 nucleotide sequence: TGTGCCAGCAGTCCCCATTGGGCGGGAGGACACAATGAGCAGTTCTTC.

This clonotype has a handful of counts. The CDR3 nucleotides are TGTGCCAGCAGCTTAAGGCTAACCAGTTTTCGGCGGGAGGGCCATAATGAGCAGTTCTTC. This encodes CASSLRLTSFRREGHNEQFF. J is TRBJ2-1 and V is TRBV7-2; 9 bases are shared with TRBD2. Trimming cost V 2 bases and J 7 bases; bases outside gene matches: 21. Germline lookup yields CDR1 SGHTA and CDR2 FQGNSA. This CDR3 is 20 amino acids long.

This clonotype has a handful of counts. The chain joins TRBV6-1 to TRBJ2-7; TRBD2 aligns across 7 bases. Germline loops: CDR1 MNHNS, CDR2 SASEGT. The trim removed 8 bases at V and 1 base at J, leaving 5 bases unmatched. The CDR3 is 13 residues long. This chain's CDR3 is CASRRETSYEQYF. CDR3 sequence (DNA): TGTGCCAGCCGGCGGGAGACTTCCTACGAGCAGTACTTC.

The genes are TRBV20-1 and TRBJ2-7; D is uncertain. Germline V gene data show CDR1 as DFQATT and CDR2 as SNEGSKA (reference sequence). V lost 5 bases and J 5 bases, leaving 16 bases between the germline ends. This CDR3 is built from 13 residues. The CDR3: CSAYKTKTDEQYF. The CDR3 DNA reads TGCAGTGCTTATAAGACCAAAACGGACGAGCAGTACTTC.

The rearrangement joins TRBV15 to TRBJ2-7, with D perhaps TRBD2 (6 bases). This CDR3 is built from 14 residues. Germline CDR1 is LNHNV and CDR2 is YYDKDF (reference sequence). Trimming removed 1 base from V and 5 bases from J, with 12 bases in between. CDR3 bases: TGTGCCACCAGCAGAGCCGCCCCGGGGGACGAGCAGTACTTC. Translation gives CATSRAAPGDEQYF.

The chain carries TRBV3-1 and TRBJ2-7; D unclear. The V end lost 1 base, the J end lost 5 bases, and 9 bases lay between the germline ends. The germline V gene encodes CDR1 LGHDT and CDR2 YNNKEL (reference sequence). CDR3 size: 13 residues. The CDR3, as DNA: TGTGCCAGCAGCCAAGCAGGTGGCCACGAGCAGTACTTC. This translates into CASSQAGGHEQYF.

This clonotype was observed a handful of times. The chain joins TRBV11-1 to TRBJ2-5, with D tentatively TRBD1 (5 bases). Trimming left V 2 bases short and J 4 bases short, with 11 bases between. Germline V lookup: CDR1 SGHAT, CDR2 FQDESV (reference sequence). The CDR3 length is 14 residues. The CDR3 nucleotides are TGTGCCAGCAGCTTAAGACAGATCGGAGAGACCCAGTACTTC. Translation gives CASSLRQIGETQYF.

Details on this clonotype: A single base separates this from a much larger clone, so it may be a read error. The rearrangement joins TRBV28 to TRBJ2-1, with 7 positions matching TRBD1. J lost 10 bases, V lost 4 bases, and 4 bases had no gene match. Per germline, CDR1 MDHEN and CDR2 SYDVKM. This CDR3 comprises 12 residues. The CDR3 spells CASSWTGYEQFF. The CDR3 region has the DNA TGTGCCAGCAGTTGGACAGGCTACGAGCAGTTCTTC.

The chain has TRBV3-1 and TRBJ1-1; D unresolved. With 0 bases removed from V and 5 bases from J, the gap between germline ends came to 10 bases. The CDR3 is made up of 14 amino acids. Germline-derived CDR1 and CDR2 are LGHDT and YNNKEL (reference sequence). CDR3 sequence: CASSQDQDGTEAFF. CDR3 bases: TGTGCCAGCAGCCAAGATCAGGATGGGACTGAAGCTTTCTTT.

The chain recombines TRBV9 with TRBJ2-3; D ambiguous. Per germline, CDR1 SGDLS and CDR2 YYNGEE. Trimming removed 0 bases at V and 5 bases at J, with 10 bases between. CDR3 length: 14 residues. The CDR3 loop reads CASSVALHGDTQYF. The CDR3 bases are TGTGCCAGCAGCGTAGCTCTTCATGGAGATACGCAGTATTTT.

Points on this clonotype: This could be a read error, since a much larger clone is one nucleotide away. The V gene is TRBV5-1, the J gene TRBJ2-4; D could derive from TRBD1 or TRBD2 (5 bases each). The better agreement between TRBJ2-7 and the DNA end casts doubt on the J call. The CDR3 is 14 amino acids. Germline CDR1 and CDR2: SGHRS and YFSETQ. The CDR3 here is CASSSAGTNYEQYF. The CDR3, as DNA: TGCGCCAGCAGCTCGGCTGGGACCAACTACGAGCAGTACTTC.

The chain uses TRBV28 and TRBJ2-1; tentative D call: TRBD2 (6 bases). Germline V CDR1 and CDR2: MDHEN, SYDVKM. CDR3 length equals 15 residues. The V end lost 7 bases, the J end lost 7 bases, and 20 bases lay between the germline ends. CDR3 in amino acids: CASKIYGSRTNEQFF. The CDR3 nucleotides read TGTGCCAGCAAAATCTACGGGAGTAGGACGAATGAGCAGTTCTTC.

The rearrangement links TRBV27 to TRBJ2-7; weak D call: TRBD1 (5 bases). The CDR3 runs to 15 residues. Germline assignment: CDR1 MNHEY and CDR2 SMNVEV (reference sequence). V shed 5 bases and J shed 5 bases, with 19 bases lying between them. This CDR3 reads CASSTLGGAQNEQYF. CDR3 nucleotide sequence: TGTGCCAGCAGTACTTTGGGTGGGGCTCAAAACGAGCAGTACTTC.

The chain uses TRBV9 and TRBJ2-7, with D tentatively TRBD2 (6 bases). TRBJ2-5 explains the end of the DNA better; the J call may be wrong. The CDR3 is 17 residues long. The germline gives CDR1 SGDLS, CDR2 YYNGEE. The CDR3 protein is CASSVGLASRGVETQYF. DNA of the CDR3: TGTGCCAGCAGCGTAGGGCTAGCGTCTAGAGGTGTTGAGACCCAGTACTTC.